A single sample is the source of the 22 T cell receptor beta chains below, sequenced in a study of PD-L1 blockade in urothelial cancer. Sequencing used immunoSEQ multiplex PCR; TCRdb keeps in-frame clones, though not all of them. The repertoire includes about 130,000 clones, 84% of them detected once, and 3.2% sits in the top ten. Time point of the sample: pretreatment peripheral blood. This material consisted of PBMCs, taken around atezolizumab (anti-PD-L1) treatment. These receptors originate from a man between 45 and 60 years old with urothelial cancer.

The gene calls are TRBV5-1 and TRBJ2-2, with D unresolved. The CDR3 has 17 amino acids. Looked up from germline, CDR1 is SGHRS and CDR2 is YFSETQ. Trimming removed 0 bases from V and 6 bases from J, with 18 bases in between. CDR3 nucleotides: TGCGCCAGCAGCTTGGCGGCAGATCGTAGGAGTGCCGGGGAGCTGTTTTTT. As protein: CASSLAADRRSAGELFF.

CDR3 sequence: CASSKLGTGGNYGYTF. The CDR3 DNA reads TGTGCCAGCAGCAAATTAGGGACAGGAGGAAACTATGGCTACACCTTC. The chain recombines TRBV2 with TRBJ1-2, with 8 bases that match TRBD1. The germline V gene has CDR1 SNHLY and CDR2 FYNNEI. V gave up 6 bases and J gave up 2 bases; unmatched junction bases: 11. The CDR3 has 16 amino acids.

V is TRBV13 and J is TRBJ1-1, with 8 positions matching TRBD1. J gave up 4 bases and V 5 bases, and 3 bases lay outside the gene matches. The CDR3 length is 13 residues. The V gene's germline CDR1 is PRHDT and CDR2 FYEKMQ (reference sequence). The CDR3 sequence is CASSKDRGTEAFF. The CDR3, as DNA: TGTGCCAGCAGCAAAGACAGGGGCACTGAAGCTTTCTTT.

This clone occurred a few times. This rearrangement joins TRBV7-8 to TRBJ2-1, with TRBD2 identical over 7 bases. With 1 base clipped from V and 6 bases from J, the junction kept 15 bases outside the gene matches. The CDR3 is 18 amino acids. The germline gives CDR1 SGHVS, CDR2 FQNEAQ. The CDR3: CASSLVRAWASGGNEQFF. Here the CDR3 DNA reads TGTGCCAGCAGCTTAGTCCGGGCGTGGGCTAGCGGAGGCAATGAGCAGTTCTTC.

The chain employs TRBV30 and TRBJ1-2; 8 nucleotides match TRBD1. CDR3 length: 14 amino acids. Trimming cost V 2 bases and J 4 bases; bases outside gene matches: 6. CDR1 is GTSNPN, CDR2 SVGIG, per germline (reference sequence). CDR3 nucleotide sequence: TGTGCCTGGAGTCCGGGACAGGAAAGCTATGGCTACACCTTC. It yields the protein CAWSPGQESYGYTF. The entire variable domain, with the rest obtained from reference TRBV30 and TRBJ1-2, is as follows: SQTIHQWPATLVQPVGSPLSLECTVEGTSNPNLYWYRQAAGRGLQLLFYSVGIGQISSEVPQNLSASRPQDRQFILSSKKLLLSDSGFYLCAWSPGQESYGYTFGSGTRLTVV.

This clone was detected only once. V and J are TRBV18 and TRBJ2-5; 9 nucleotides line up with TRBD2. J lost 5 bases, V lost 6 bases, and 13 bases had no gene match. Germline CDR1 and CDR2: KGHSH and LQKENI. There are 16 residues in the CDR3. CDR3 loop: CASSLQTVAGDETQYF. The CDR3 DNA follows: TGTGCCAGCTCTCTTCAGACGGTAGCGGGAGACGAGACCCAGTACTTC.

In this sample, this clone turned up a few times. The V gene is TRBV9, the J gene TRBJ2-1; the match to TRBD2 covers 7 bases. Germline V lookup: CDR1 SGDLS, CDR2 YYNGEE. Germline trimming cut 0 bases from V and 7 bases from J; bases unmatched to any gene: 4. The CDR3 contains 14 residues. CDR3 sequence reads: CASSVEGGSNEQFF. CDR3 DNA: TGTGCCAGCAGCGTAGAAGGCGGGAGTAATGAGCAGTTCTTC.

The chain's CDR3 is CASTHGDYSGNTIYF. The CDR3 DNA reads as TGTGCCAGCACCCACGGGGATTACTCTGGAAACACCATATATTTT. The rearrangement links TRBV9 to TRBJ1-3; no reliable D call. The CDR3 consists of 15 residues. Trimming cost V 6 bases and J 0 bases, with 13 bases left between them. From germline, CDR1 is SGDLS and CDR2 YYNGEE.

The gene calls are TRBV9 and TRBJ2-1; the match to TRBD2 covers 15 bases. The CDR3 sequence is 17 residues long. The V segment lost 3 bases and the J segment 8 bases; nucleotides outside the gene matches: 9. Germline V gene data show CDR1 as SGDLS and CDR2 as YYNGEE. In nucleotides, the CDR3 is TGTGCCAGCAGCGCTGGACTAGCGGGAGGGGTGGGGTATGAGCAGTTCTTC. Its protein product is CASSAGLAGGVGYEQFF.

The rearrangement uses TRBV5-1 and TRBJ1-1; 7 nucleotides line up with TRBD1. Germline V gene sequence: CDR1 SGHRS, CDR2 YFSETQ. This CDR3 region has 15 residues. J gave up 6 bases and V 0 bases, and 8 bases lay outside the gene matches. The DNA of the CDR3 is TGCGCCAGCAGCTTGGACCAGGGGGAGAGGCCTGAAGCTTTCTTT. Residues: CASSLDQGERPEAFF.

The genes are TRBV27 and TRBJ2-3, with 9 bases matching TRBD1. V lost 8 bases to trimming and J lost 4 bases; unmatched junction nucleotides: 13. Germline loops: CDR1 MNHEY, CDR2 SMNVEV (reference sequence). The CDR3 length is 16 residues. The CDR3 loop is CASRRRTGAIADTQYF. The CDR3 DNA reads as TGTGCCAGCCGCAGGAGGACAGGGGCGATCGCAGATACGCAGTATTTT.

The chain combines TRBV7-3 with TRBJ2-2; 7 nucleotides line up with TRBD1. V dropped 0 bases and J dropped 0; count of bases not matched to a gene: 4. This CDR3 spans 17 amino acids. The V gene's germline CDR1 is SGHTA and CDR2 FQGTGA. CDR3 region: CASSLTGTAANTGELFF. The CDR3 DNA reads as TGTGCCAGCAGCTTAACGGGGACAGCAGCGAACACCGGGGAGCTGTTTTTT.

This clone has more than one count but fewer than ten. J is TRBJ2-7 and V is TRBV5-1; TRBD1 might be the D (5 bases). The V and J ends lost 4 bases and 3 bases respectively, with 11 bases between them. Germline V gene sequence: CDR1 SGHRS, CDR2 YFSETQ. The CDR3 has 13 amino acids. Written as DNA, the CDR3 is TGCGCCAGCAGCCCGGACGACAGCTACGAGCAGTACTTC. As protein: CASSPDDSYEQYF.

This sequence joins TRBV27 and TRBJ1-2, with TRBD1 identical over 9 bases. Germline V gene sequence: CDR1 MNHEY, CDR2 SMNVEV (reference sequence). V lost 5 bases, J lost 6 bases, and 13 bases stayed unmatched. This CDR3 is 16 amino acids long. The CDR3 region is CASSPPSHRGPHGYTF. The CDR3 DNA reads TGTGCCAGCAGTCCCCCGTCCCACAGGGGGCCCCATGGCTACACCTTC.

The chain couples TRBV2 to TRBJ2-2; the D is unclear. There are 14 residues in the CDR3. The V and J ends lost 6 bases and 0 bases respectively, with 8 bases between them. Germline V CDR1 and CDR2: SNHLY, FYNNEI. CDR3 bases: TGTGCCAGCAGAGAGCCCGCGAACACCGGGGAGCTGTTTTTT. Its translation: CASREPANTGELFF.

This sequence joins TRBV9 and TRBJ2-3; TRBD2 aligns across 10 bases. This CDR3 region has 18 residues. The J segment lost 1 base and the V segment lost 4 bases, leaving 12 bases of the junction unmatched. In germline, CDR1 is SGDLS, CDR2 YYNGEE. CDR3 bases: TGTGCCAGCAGCCCCCGACTAGCCGGGACTAGCGGCACAGATACGCAGTATTTT. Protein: CASSPRLAGTSGTDTQYF. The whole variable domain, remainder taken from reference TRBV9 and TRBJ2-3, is DSGVTQTPKHLITATGQRVTLRCSPRSGDLSVYWYQQSLDQGLQFLIQYYNGEERAKGNILERFSAQQFPDLHSELNLSSLELGDSALYFCASSPRLAGTSGTDTQYFGPGTRLTVL.

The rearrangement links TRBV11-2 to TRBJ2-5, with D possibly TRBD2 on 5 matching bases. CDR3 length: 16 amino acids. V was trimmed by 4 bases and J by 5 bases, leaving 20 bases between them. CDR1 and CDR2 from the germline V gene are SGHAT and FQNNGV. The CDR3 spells CASSSGPGRGPETQYF. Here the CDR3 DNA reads TGTGCCAGCAGCTCCGGGCCGGGGAGAGGACCGGAGACCCAGTACTTC.

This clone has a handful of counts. This CDR3 is CASSSPFTSGRPYEQYF. CDR3 in DNA: TGTGCCAGCAGTTCACCCTTTACTAGCGGGAGACCCTACGAGCAGTACTTC. V and J are TRBV28 and TRBJ2-7; 11 positions agree with TRBD2. Trimming took 4 bases from V and 2 from J; bases not matched to a gene: 10. This CDR3 spans 17 amino acids. The germline gives CDR1 MDHEN, CDR2 SYDVKM.

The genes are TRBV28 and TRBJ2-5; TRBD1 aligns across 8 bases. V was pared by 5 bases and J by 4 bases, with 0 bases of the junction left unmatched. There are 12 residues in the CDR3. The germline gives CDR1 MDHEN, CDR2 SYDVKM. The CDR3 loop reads CASSGQGETQYF. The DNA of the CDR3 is TGTGCCAGCAGTGGACAGGGAGAGACCCAGTACTTC.

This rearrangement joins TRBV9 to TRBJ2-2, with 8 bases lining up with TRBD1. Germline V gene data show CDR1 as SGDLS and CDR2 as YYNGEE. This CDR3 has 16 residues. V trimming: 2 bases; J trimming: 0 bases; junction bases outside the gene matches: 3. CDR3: CASSVRQGSNTGELFF. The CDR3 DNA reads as TGTGCCAGCAGCGTCAGACAGGGGTCGAACACCGGGGAGCTGTTTTTT.

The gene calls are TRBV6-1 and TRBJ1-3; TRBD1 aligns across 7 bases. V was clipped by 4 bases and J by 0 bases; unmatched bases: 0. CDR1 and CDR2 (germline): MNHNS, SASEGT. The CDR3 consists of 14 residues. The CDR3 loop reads CASSGTGSGNTIYF. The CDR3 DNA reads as TGTGCCAGCAGTGGGACAGGCTCTGGAAACACCATATATTTT.

The CDR3 spells CASSYRQGVQPQHF. CDR3 DNA sequence: TGTGCCAGCAGTTACAGACAGGGGGTGCAGCCCCAGCATTTT. This chain links TRBV6-6 with TRBJ1-5; 9 bases agree with TRBD1. The CDR3 is 14 residues long. The V segment lost 2 bases and the J segment 7 bases; nucleotides outside the gene matches: 3. Germline CDR1 and CDR2: MNHNY and SVGAGI (reference sequence).